Listed below are T cell receptor beta chains from one sample, sequenced in a study of CXCR3-negative and CXCR3-positive naive CD8 T cells. From its re-call of the 5' RACE reads, TCRdb lists each CDR3 protein once, without DNA. Its clone listing holds around 26,000 distinct CDR3 sequences. Sequencing used naive CXCR3- CD8+ T cells from blood. The receptors derive from a human donor in good health. Some clones in this sample may be carry-over from other donors' samples. The CDR3 runs from the conserved cysteine through the conserved F or W. Where a row states a size, it is once, few, many or the class of an expanded clone; other rows omit it.

v_gene: TRBV3-1; j_gene: TRBJ2-1; abundance: NA; CDR3aa: CASSQDSGGTYNEQFF
v_gene: TRBV7-2; j_gene: TRBJ1-2; abundance: NA; CDR3aa: CASSDPTGGDYGYTF
v_gene: TRBV7-8; j_gene: TRBJ2-1; abundance: NA; CDR3aa: CASNLLTGTDNEQFF
v_gene: TRBV28; j_gene: TRBJ2-3; abundance: NA; CDR3aa: CASSSGGATDTQYF
v_gene: TRBV29-1; j_gene: TRBJ1-1; abundance: NA; CDR3aa: CSVVGVETEAFF
v_gene: TRBV6-2/TRBV6-3; j_gene: TRBJ1-5; abundance: NA; CDR3aa: CASSYGHRGNQPQHF
v_gene: TRBV5-6; j_gene: TRBJ2-1; abundance: NA; CDR3aa: CASSQHGDEQFF
v_gene: TRBV7-9; j_gene: TRBJ1-1; abundance: NA; CDR3aa: CASSPLWLNTEAFF
v_gene: TRBV6-4; j_gene: TRBJ2-3; abundance: NA; CDR3aa: CASSEGTSGADTQYF
v_gene: TRBV11-2; j_gene: TRBJ1-2; abundance: medium-sized; CDR3aa: CASSVAGFLNYGYTF